A single sample gave rise to the 28 T cell receptor beta chains below, sequenced in a study of blood T cells in healthy people across ages. It was with a sample-barcoded 5' primer and a J-beta primer mix that a second PCR of roughly 7 to 12 cycles was run. MiXCR was run by TCRdb on the 5' RACE reads, yielding one entry per CDR3 protein. The profile shows roughly 930,000 distinct CDR3 sequences, roughly 50% of them singletons. Sample: blood. The source of these receptors is a man younger than 40 in good health.

There are many counts of this clonotype. The gene calls are TRBV30 and TRBJ1-1; D gene unclear. Germline assignment: CDR1 GTSNPN and CDR2 SVGIG (reference sequence). There are 14 residues in the CDR3. The V end lost 4 bases, the J end lost 1 base, and 13 bases lay between the germline ends. The CDR3 loop is CAWTLRGPNTEAFF. The CDR3 DNA sequence: TGTGCCTGGACCCTGAGAGGACCGAACACTGAAGCTTTCTTT.

The chain joins TRBV28 to TRBJ2-6; 8 bases agree with TRBD1. The V and J ends lost 8 bases and 0 bases, in that order; junction bases with no gene match: 6. This CDR3 contains 16 residues. Germline CDR1 MDHEN, CDR2 SYDVKM. As DNA, the CDR3 is TGTGCCAGCGGCGGGACAGGACCCTCTGGGGCCAACGTCCTGACTTTC. Residues: CASGGTGPSGANVLTF.

This clonotype was observed a single time. V gene TRBV7-2 combines with J gene TRBJ2-2, with TRBD2 matching 13 bases. The V gene's germline CDR1 is SGHTA and CDR2 FQGNSA. The CDR3 loop spans 15 amino acids. J gave up 4 bases and V 4 bases, and 0 bases lay outside the gene matches. In nucleotides, the CDR3 is TGTGCCAGCAGCTGGACTAGCGGGAGCACCGGGGAGCTGTTTTTT. It specifies CASSWTSGSTGELFF.

The chain couples TRBV7-2 to TRBJ2-7; D perhaps matches TRBD2 (5 bases). The V and J ends lost 5 bases and 5 bases respectively, with 16 bases between them. The length of the CDR3 is 14 residues. The V gene's germline CDR1 is SGHTA and CDR2 FQGNSA. The CDR3 sequence: CASSLTRGFHEQYF. The DNA of the CDR3 is TGTGCCAGCAGCCTTACCCGAGGGTTCCACGAGCAGTACTTC. The full variable domain, its missing parts supplied by reference TRBV7-2 and TRBJ2-7, is GAGVSQSPSNKVTEKGKDVELRCDPISGHTALYWYRQSLGQGLEFLIYFQGNSAPDKSGLPSDRFSAERTGGSVSTLTIQRTQQEDSAVYLCASSLTRGFHEQYFGPGTRLTVT.

The V call is TRBV5-1, the J call TRBJ2-7; no clear D. Germline CDR1 and CDR2: SGHRS and YFSETQ. Trimming pared 0 bases from V and 6 bases from J, leaving 10 bases between. This CDR3 contains 13 residues. The CDR3: CASSLDPSGEQYF. In DNA form, the CDR3 reads TGCGCCAGCAGCTTGGATCCCTCGGGCGAGCAGTACTTC. The variable domain in full, completed from reference TRBV5-1 and TRBJ2-7, reads KAGVTQTPRYLIKTRGQQVTLSCSPISGHRSVSWYQQTPGQGLQFLFEYFSETQRNKGNFPGRFSGRQFSNSRSEMNVSTLELGDSALYLCASSLDPSGEQYFGPGTRLTVT.

The CDR3 loop is CASSTSWTGLNNEQFF. The CDR3 DNA sequence: TGCGCCAGCAGCACCTCCTGGACAGGGTTGAACAATGAGCAGTTCTTC. The chain joins TRBV5-1 to TRBJ2-1, with 8 bases lining up with TRBD1. Germline CDR1 reads SGHRS; CDR2 reads YFSETQ. V lost 4 bases, J lost 5 bases, and 11 bases stayed unmatched. This CDR3 has 16 residues.

Only one count was recorded for this clonotype. A junction boundary mismatches the germline segment, possibly from a read error. This chain connects TRBV29-1 to TRBJ2-7; 10 bases fit TRBD2. The length of the CDR3 is 14 residues. CDR1 and CDR2 from the germline V gene are SQVTM and ANQGSEA. CDR3 DNA sequence: TGCGGCGTTGAAAGGAGCGGGGGGGGCTACGAGCAGTACTTC. It specifies CGVERSGGGYEQYF.

This rearrangement joins TRBV14 to TRBJ2-1, with D hard to call. V was clipped by 3 bases and J by 4 bases, with 16 bases between them. CDR3 length equals 16 residues. Germline CDR1 reads SGHDN; CDR2 reads FVKESK. The CDR3 sequence is CASSHDDWVAYNEQFF. CDR3 sequence (DNA): TGTGCCAGCAGCCACGATGATTGGGTAGCTTACAATGAGCAGTTCTTC.

A few counts support this clonotype. The rearrangement links TRBV6-2 or TRBV6-3 to TRBJ1-5; 8 bases line up with TRBD1. J was trimmed by 3 bases and V by 8 bases; bases with no gene match: 9. CDR3 length: 15 residues. The germline V gene has CDR1 MNHEY and CDR2 SVGEGT. The CDR3 sequence: CASARQGLTNQPQHF. DNA of the CDR3: TGTGCCAGCGCTAGACAGGGGCTAACCAATCAGCCCCAGCATTTT.

J is TRBJ2-5 and V is TRBV10-3, with 7 bases fitting TRBD1. This CDR3 has 14 residues. Germline V gene data show CDR1 as ENHRY and CDR2 as SYGVKD. Germline trimming cut 6 bases from V and 5 bases from J; bases unmatched to any gene: 9. The CDR3: CAIRERQGWETQYF. DNA for the CDR3: TGTGCCATCAGGGAAAGACAGGGTTGGGAGACCCAGTACTTC.

In regard to this clonotype: One end of the junction is discordant with germline, which a read error may explain. This sequence joins TRBV4-1 and TRBJ2-3; 9 nucleotides match TRBD1. Germline-derived CDR1 and CDR2 are MGHRA and YSYEKL. The CDR3 contains 19 residues. The DNA for the CDR3 is TGCGTCAGCAGCCGCCTAATCGGGACAGGGAGTTCCCGCACAGATACGCAGTATTTT. It specifies CVSSRLIGTGSSRTDTQYF.

The chain employs TRBV11-2 and TRBJ2-1; possible D gene TRBD1, 6 bases. The CDR3 runs to 15 residues. Deletions cut 7 bases from V and 4 bases from J, with 17 bases between. Per germline, CDR1 SGHAT and CDR2 FQNNGV. The CDR3 DNA sequence: TGTGCCAGCACTGCGTCCAGGGGATTATACAATGAGCAGTTCTTC. Protein product: CASTASRGLYNEQFF.

The V and J genes are TRBV12-3 or TRBV12-4 and TRBJ2-3; D is unclear. The length of the CDR3 is 12 residues. With 2 bases removed from V and 9 bases from J, the gap between germline ends came to 9 bases. This chain's CDR3 is CASSLLVTTQYF. The CDR3 DNA reads as TGTGCCAGCAGTTTACTAGTGACGACGCAGTATTTT.

This clonotype occurred a few times. The chain carries TRBV7-9 and TRBJ2-1, with TRBD2 identical over 14 bases. The CDR3 has 16 amino acids. With 5 bases clipped from V and 4 bases from J, the junction kept 4 bases outside the gene matches. Germline V gene sequence: CDR1 SEHNR, CDR2 FQNEAQ (reference sequence). CDR3 residues: CASSRLAGGLYNEQFF. CDR3 in DNA: TGTGCCAGCAGCCGACTAGCGGGGGGGCTGTACAATGAGCAGTTCTTC.

The J gene is TRBJ2-5, the V gene TRBV18; tentative D call: TRBD1 (5 bases). V was trimmed by 3 bases and J by 2 bases, leaving 13 bases between them. The germline CDR1 and CDR2 sequences are KGHSH and LQKENI. The CDR3 has 15 residues. The CDR3 sequence is CASSPPQAIQETQYF. Written as DNA, the CDR3 is TGTGCCAGCTCACCCCCACAGGCAATACAAGAGACCCAGTACTTC. Supplemented by reference TRBV18 and TRBJ2-5, the full variable domain reads NAGVMQNPRHLVRRRGQEARLRCSPMKGHSHVYWYRQLPEEGLKFMVYLQKENIIDESGMPKERFSAEFPKEGPSILRIQQVVRGDSAAYFCASSPPQAIQETQYFGPGTRLLVL.

The CDR3 DNA is TGTGCCAGCAGCCGGGATCTGGCGGATACGCAGTATTTT. The encoded protein is CASSRDLADTQYF. The chain recombines TRBV14 with TRBJ2-3; unclear D gene. The CDR3 is made up of 13 amino acids. Germline V lookup: CDR1 SGHDN, CDR2 FVKESK. With 4 bases removed from V and 6 bases from J, the gap between germline ends came to 11 bases.

This clonotype was seen ten or more times. This sequence joins TRBV28 and TRBJ2-7, with D possibly TRBD2 on 6 matching bases. The CDR3 is 14 amino acids. Germline loops: CDR1 MDHEN, CDR2 SYDVKM. V shed 5 bases and J shed 0 bases, with 11 bases lying between them. CDR3 DNA sequence: TGTGCCAGCAGTCCCGGGGGTAACTCCTACGAGCAGTACTTC. This codes for CASSPGGNSYEQYF.

The sample holds a few counts of this clonotype. The gene calls are TRBV7-9 and TRBJ1-2; 9 nucleotides match TRBD1. The CDR3 is made up of 15 amino acids. Germline V gene sequence: CDR1 SEHNR, CDR2 FQNEAQ (reference sequence). The J segment lost 2 bases and the V segment lost 4 bases, leaving 5 bases of the junction unmatched. The CDR3 loop is CASSSQGAPNYGYTF. The CDR3 DNA follows: TGTGCCAGCAGCTCACAGGGGGCCCCCAACTATGGCTACACCTTC.

In its sample, this clonotype was seen a few times. The chain has TRBV20-1 and TRBJ1-2; 10 bases fit TRBD1. This CDR3 region has 14 residues. Germline lookup yields CDR1 DFQATT and CDR2 SNEGSKA (reference sequence). Unmatched junction bases numbered 7, after V lost 1 base and J lost 8 bases. CDR3 bases: TGCAGTGCTAGAGTCCGACAGGGGGCCTGGGGCTACACCTTC. Encoded protein: CSARVRQGAWGYTF.

Here the CDR3 reads CASSRRTGSPLHF. The CDR3 DNA is TGTGCCAGCAGCAGAAGGACAGGCTCACCCCTCCACTTT. The chain is built from TRBV21-1 and TRBJ1-6; the table gives TRBD1 as D, unverified against the DNA. TRBV21-1 is a recognized pseudogene. The CDR3 loop spans 13 amino acids.

The V call is TRBV7-2, the J call TRBJ2-5, with 8 bases fitting TRBD2. Germline V gene sequence: CDR1 SGHTA, CDR2 FQGNSA. Trimming cost V 1 base and J 5 bases; bases outside gene matches: 9. This CDR3 has 16 residues. CDR3 sequence (DNA): TGTGCCAGCAGCTTAGACGGGGGGGGCCGTCGGGAGACCCAGTACTTC. Translated, it gives CASSLDGGGRRETQYF.

Many counts were recorded for this clonotype. The chain has TRBV4-1 and TRBJ2-7, with D perhaps matching TRBD2 (6 bases). Germline assignment: CDR1 MGHRA and CDR2 YSYEKL. The V and J ends lost 4 bases and 0 bases respectively, with 16 bases between them. This CDR3 comprises 16 residues. CDR3 sequence (DNA): TGCGCCAGCAGCCGTGGGGGGATGGTACCCTCCTACGAGCAGTACTTC. Amino acids: CASSRGGMVPSYEQYF.

The chain links TRBV5-1 to TRBJ2-5; D is unresolved. Germline V gene data show CDR1 as SGHRS and CDR2 as YFSETQ. The ends were cut back, 4 bases at V and 1 base at J, with 14 bases in the middle. CDR3 length equals 15 residues. The CDR3 DNA reads as TGCGCCAGCAGCAAAGGACCCGTCCGCCAAGAGACCCAGTACTTC. Encoded protein: CASSKGPVRQETQYF. The full variable domain, in which reference TRBV5-1 and TRBJ2-5 provide the parts outside the CDR3, is KAGVTQTPRYLIKTRGQQVTLSCSPISGHRSVSWYQQTPGQGLQFLFEYFSETQRNKGNFPGRFSGRQFSNSRSEMNVSTLELGDSALYLCASSKGPVRQETQYFGPGTRLLVL.

The gene calls are TRBV4-1 and TRBJ2-3; the match to TRBD2 covers 8 bases. This CDR3 has 14 amino acids. Per germline, CDR1 MGHRA and CDR2 YSYEKL. With V trimmed by 0 bases and J by 4 bases, 0 bases remained unmatched. CDR3 sequence reads: CASSQELAADTQYF. The CDR3 nucleotides are TGCGCCAGCAGCCAAGAACTAGCGGCAGATACGCAGTATTTT.

As for this clonotype: A read error may be the cause here, since a much bigger clone is one base away. The chain joins TRBV4-3 to TRBJ2-7; 8 positions agree with TRBD1. The CDR3 runs 17 residues. Per the germline V gene, CDR1 is LGHNA and CDR2 is YSLEER. CDR3 residues: CASNQGHGQGRTYEQYF. The CDR3 region has the DNA TGCGCCAGCAACCAAGGACACGGACAGGGCAGAACCTACGAGCAGTACTTC.

This chain links TRBV5-1 with TRBJ2-4; 9 positions match TRBD1. CDR3 length: 14 residues. The germline gives CDR1 SGHRS, CDR2 YFSETQ. The J segment lost 13 bases and the V segment lost 4 bases, leaving 12 bases of the junction unmatched. CDR3 sequence (DNA): TGCGCCAGCAGCACGGGACAGGGTGTCGAAGAGCAGTACTTC. It codes for CASSTGQGVEEQYF.

Concerning this clonotype itself: A single base separates this from a much larger clone, so it may be a read error. The chain couples TRBV28 to TRBJ2-7; TRBD1 or TRBD2 may be the D gene (5 bases each). This CDR3 spans 14 amino acids. CDR1 MDHEN and CDR2 SYDVKM come from the germline V gene. DNA of the CDR3: TGTGCCAGCAGTTTCCGGGGACCGACCTACGAGCTGTACTTC. This gives the protein CASSFRGPTYELYF.

This clonotype was seen more than once but under ten times. This chain uses TRBV10-3 with TRBJ2-1; D is possibly TRBD2 (6 bases). The CDR3 is made up of 15 amino acids. Trimming stripped 2 bases from V and 4 bases from J, with 12 bases between. Germline V gene sequence: CDR1 ENHRY, CDR2 SYGVKD. CDR3 nucleotide sequence: TGTGCCATCAGTGAGGTGGAGGGGCAGTACAATGAGCAGTTCTTC. It encodes CAISEVEGQYNEQFF.